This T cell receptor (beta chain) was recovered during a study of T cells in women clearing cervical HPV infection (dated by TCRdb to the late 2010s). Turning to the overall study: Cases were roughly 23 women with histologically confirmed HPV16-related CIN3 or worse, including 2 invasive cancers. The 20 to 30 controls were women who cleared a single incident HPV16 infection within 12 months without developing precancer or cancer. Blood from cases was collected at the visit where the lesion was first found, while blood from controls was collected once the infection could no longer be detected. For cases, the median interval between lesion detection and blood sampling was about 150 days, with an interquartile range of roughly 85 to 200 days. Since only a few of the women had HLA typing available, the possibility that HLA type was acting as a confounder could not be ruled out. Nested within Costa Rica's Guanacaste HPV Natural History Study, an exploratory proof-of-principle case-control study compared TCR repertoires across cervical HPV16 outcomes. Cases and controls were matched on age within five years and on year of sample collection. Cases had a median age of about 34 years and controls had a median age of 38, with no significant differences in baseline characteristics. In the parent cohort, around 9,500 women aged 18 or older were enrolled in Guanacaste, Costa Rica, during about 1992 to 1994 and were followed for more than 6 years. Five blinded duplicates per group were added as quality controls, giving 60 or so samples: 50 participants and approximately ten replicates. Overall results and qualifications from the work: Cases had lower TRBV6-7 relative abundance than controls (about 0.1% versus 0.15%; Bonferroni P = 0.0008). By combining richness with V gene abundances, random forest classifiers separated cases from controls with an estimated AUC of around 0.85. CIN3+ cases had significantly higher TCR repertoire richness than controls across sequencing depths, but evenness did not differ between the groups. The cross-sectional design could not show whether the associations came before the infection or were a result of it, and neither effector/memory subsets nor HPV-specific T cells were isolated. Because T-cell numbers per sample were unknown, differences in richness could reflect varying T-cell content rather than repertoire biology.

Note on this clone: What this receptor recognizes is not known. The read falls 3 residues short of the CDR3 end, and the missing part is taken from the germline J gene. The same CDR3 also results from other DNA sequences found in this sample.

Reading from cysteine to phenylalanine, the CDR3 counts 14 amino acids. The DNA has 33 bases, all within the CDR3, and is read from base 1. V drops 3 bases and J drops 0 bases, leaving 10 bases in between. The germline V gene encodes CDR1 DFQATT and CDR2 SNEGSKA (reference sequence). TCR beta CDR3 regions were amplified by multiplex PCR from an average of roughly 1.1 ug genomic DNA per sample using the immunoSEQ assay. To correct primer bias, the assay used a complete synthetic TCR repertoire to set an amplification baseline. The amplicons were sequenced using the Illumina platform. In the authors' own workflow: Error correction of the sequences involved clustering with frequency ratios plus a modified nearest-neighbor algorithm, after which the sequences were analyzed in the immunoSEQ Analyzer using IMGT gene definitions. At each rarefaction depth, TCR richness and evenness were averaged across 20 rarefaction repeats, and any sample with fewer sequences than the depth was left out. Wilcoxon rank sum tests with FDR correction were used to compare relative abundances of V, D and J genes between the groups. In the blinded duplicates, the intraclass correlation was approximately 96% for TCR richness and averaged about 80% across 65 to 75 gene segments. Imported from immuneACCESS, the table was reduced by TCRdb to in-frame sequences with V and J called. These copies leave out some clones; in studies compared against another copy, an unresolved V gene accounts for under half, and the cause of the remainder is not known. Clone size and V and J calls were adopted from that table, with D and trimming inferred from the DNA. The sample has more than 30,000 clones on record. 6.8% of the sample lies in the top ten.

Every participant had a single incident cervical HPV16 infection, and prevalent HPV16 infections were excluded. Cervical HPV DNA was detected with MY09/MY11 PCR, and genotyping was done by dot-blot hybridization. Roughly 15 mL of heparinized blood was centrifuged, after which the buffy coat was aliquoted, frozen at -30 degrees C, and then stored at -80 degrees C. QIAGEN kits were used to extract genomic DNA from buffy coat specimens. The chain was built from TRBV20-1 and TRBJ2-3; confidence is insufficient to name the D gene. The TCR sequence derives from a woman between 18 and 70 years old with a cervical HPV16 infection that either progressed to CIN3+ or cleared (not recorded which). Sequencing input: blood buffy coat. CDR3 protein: CSASGGTSTDTQYF. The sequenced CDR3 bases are TGCAGTGCTAGTGGCGGAACTAGCACAGATACG.